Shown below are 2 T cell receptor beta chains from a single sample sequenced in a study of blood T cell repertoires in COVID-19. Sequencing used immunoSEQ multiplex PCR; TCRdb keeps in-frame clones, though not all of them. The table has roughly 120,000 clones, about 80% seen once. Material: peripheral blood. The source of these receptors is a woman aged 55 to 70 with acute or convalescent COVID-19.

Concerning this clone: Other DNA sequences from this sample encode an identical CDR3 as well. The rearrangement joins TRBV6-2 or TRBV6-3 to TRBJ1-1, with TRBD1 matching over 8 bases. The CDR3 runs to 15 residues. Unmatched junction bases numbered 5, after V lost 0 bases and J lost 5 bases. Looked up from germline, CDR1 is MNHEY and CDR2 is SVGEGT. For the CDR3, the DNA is TGTGCCAGCAGTTACTCGCAGGGGGCGAGGACTGAAGCTTTCTTT. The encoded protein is CASSYSQGARTEAFF.

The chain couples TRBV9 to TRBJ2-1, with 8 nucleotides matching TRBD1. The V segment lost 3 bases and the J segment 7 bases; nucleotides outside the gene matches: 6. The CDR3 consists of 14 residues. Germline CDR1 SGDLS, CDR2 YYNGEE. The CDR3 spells CASSATGVGNEQFF. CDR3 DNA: TGTGCCAGCAGCGCGACAGGGGTGGGAAATGAGCAGTTCTTC.